A selection of T cell receptor beta chains follows, all from one sample in a study of early T cells in non-severe SARS-CoV-2 infection. Using its own MiXCR run on the 5' RACE reads, TCRdb lists one record per CDR3 protein. The table records 55,000 to 80,000 distinct CDR3 sequences, roughly 9% of them present only once. The material sequenced was whole blood, taken at baseline. These receptors all come from an adult who was a healthcare worker with PCR-confirmed SARS-CoV-2 infection or an uninfected control (not recorded which). CDR3s include the opening cysteine and the closing phenylalanine or tryptophan. Fields, in order: D gene, clone size, J gene, V gene, CDR3 DNA, CDR3 protein. A D gene is named only where the DNA matches it firmly. Expanded clones are given a class, and other clones once, few, many or no size at all.

TRBD2 . TRBJ2-1 TRBV7-3 TGTGCCAGCAGCTTAGCGGGAGGGCCAATAGCTGAGCAGTTCTTC CASSLAGGPIAEQFF
TRBD2 many TRBJ2-1 TRBV11-2 TGTGCCAGCAGCATAAGCGGGAGCTCCTACAATGAGCAGTTCTTC CASSISGSSYNEQFF
. many TRBJ2-7 TRBV20-1 TGCAGTGCTAGCAGACTACTTCGGGACGAGCAGTACTTC CSASRLLRDEQYF
TRBD1 many TRBJ2-1 TRBV27 TGTGCCAGCAGTTTCCAGGGACAGAAGCAGTTCTTC CASSFQGQKQFF
. . TRBJ1-2 TRBV20-1 TGCAGTGCATACCAGGGCTCGTCTAACTATGGCTACACCTTC CSAYQGSSNYGYTF
TRBD1 many TRBJ2-5 TRBV19 TGTGCCAGTAGTCCCAGGGGGCGTGAGACCCAGTACTTC CASSPRGRETQYF
. . TRBJ1-3 TRBV5-5 TGTGCCAGCAGCCTACCGGATTGGGGTTTTGACACCATATATTTT CASSLPDWGFDTIYF
TRBD1 few TRBJ2-7 TRBV29-1 TGCAGCGTTGAAGAGGGGACAGACGAGCAGTACTTC CSVEEGTDEQYF
. . TRBJ2-7 TRBV3-1 TGTGCCAGCAGCCACAGAACCTACGAGCAGTACTTC CASSHRTYEQYF
. few TRBJ2-1 TRBV5-5 TGTGCCAGCAGCTACAGGGTCTACAATGAGCAGTTCTTC CASSYRVYNEQFF
. . TRBJ2-1 TRBV7-2 TGTGCCAGCAGCCGGATACGGGAGTCCCGCTACAATGAGCAGTTCTTC CASSRIRESRYNEQFF
. few TRBJ2-2 TRBV12-3/TRBV12-4 TGTGCCAGCCGAGGACTAACAAACACCGGGGAGCTGTTTTTT CASRGLTNTGELFF
TRBD2 few TRBJ2-1 TRBV20-1 TGCAGTGCACTAACTGTGACTAGCGGCCGGGGGTCCTACAATGAGCAGTTCTTC CSALTVTSGRGSYNEQFF
. many TRBJ2-3 TRBV4-2 TGTGCCAGCAGCCAAGTGGGTGGAGCGGCTAGCACAGATACGCAGTATTTT CASSQVGGAASTDTQYF
. . TRBJ1-4 TRBV19 TGTGCCAGTAGTGTGACAGCAACTAATGAAAAACTGTTTTTT CASSVTATNEKLFF
. few TRBJ1-4 TRBV6-1 TGTGCCAGCAGTGCTGAAAAACTGTTTTTT CASSAEKLFF
. . TRBJ1-6 TRBV12-3/TRBV12-4 TGTGCCAGCAGTTTCGGGGGTAGGCCCCATAATTCACCCCTCCACTTT CASSFGGRPHNSPLHF
. . TRBJ1-6 TRBV5-8 TGTGCCAGCAGCTTGAGGTCTGGGGTTGGTTCACCCCTCCACTTT CASSLRSGVGSPLHF
. . TRBJ2-7 TRBV5-6 TGTGCCAGCAGCTTTCCCGGGCACGTTTCCTACGAGCAGTACTTC CASSFPGHVSYEQYF
TRBD1 few TRBJ2-1 TRBV10-3 TGTGCCATCAGTGAGTCTGGGACAGGGACCAATGAGCAGTTCTTC CAISESGTGTNEQFF
TRBD2 many TRBJ2-1 TRBV4-2 TGTGCCAGCAGCCAAGAGTCTAGCGGTTACAATGAGCAGTTCTTC CASSQESSGYNEQFF
. . TRBJ2-5 TRBV12-3/TRBV12-4 TGTGCCAGCAGCCCACCCCAGGGGGGGACCCAGTACTTC CASSPPQGGTQYF
TRBD1 many TRBJ1-2 TRBV12-3/TRBV12-4 TGTGCCAGCAGACAAGAACAGGGGATCTATGGCTACACCTTC CASRQEQGIYGYTF
TRBD1 . TRBJ1-5 TRBV20-1 TGCAGTGCTAAAAATGCAGGGGGGAATCAGCCCCAGCATTTT CSAKNAGGNQPQHF
. . TRBJ1-1 TRBV11-2 TGTGCCAGCAGCTTATCTCAAACCCTCGAAGCTTTCTTT CASSLSQTLEAFF
. . TRBJ2-6 TRBV6-5 TGTGCCAGCAGTTACTTAGTCGGGGCCAACGTCCTGACTTTC CASSYLVGANVLTF
. few TRBJ1-5 TRBV20-1 TGCAGTGCTAGAGCGGGGGGCTGCAATCAGCCCCAGCATTTT CSARAGGCNQPQHF
TRBD2 few TRBJ2-1 TRBV11-2 TGTGCCAGCAGATTCGGGGGGGATGAGCAGTTCTTC CASRFGGDEQFF
. . TRBJ2-4 TRBV27 TGTGCCAGCAGTTTAAATGGGGAGGACAAAAACATTCAGTACTTC CASSLNGEDKNIQYF
. . TRBJ2-7 TRBV11-2 TGTGCCAGCAGCTTAAGTTTTCCCTACGAGCAGTACTTC CASSLSFPYEQYF
. few TRBJ2-7 TRBV29-1 TGCAGCGTTGAAGAGACCGTTTCCTACGAGCAGTACTTC CSVEETVSYEQYF
TRBD1 many TRBJ2-1 TRBV29-1 TGCAGCGTTGAAGATTGGAAGGGGGCTGGTAATGAGCAGTTCTTC CSVEDWKGAGNEQFF
. few TRBJ2-7 TRBV6-5 TGTGCCAGCACCTACAATGGGGGGACACTGGCCTACGAGCAGTACTTC CASTYNGGTLAYEQYF
TRBD2 many TRBJ2-1 TRBV7-2 TGTGCCAGCAGCGTGGGACTAGCGGCCAATGAGCAGTTCTTC CASSVGLAANEQFF
. . TRBJ1-1 TRBV10-3 TGTGCCATCAAAAGGAACAGTTTGAACACTGAAGCTTTCTTT CAIKRNSLNTEAFF
. . TRBJ2-4 TRBV12-3/TRBV12-4 TGTGCCAGCAGCTATAACGGACAGAGAAAAAACATTCAGTACTTC CASSYNGQRKNIQYF
. few TRBJ2-1 TRBV20-1 TGCAGTGCGGAACCGGACTCGAACAATGAGCAGTTCTTC CSAEPDSNNEQFF
. . TRBJ2-1 TRBV19 TGTGCCAGTAGTGATACTACCTCCTACAATGAGCAGTTCTTC CASSDTTSYNEQFF
. . TRBJ2-5 TRBV20-1 TGCAGTGCTAGTCCTGGACTGGGGGAGACCCAGTACTTC CSASPGLGETQYF
. many TRBJ2-7 TRBV7-8 TGTGCCAGCAGCTTAGATGGGCAGGCCTCCTACGAGCAGTACTTC CASSLDGQASYEQYF
TRBD2 few TRBJ2-7 TRBV7-2 TGTGTCAGCAGCCTGAGAGCGGGGACCTACGAGCAGTACTTC CVSSLRAGTYEQYF
TRBD1 . TRBJ2-5 TRBV7-8 TGTGCCAGCAGCACCGGACAGGGGCAGGAGACCCAGTACTTC CASSTGQGQETQYF
. few TRBJ1-3 TRBV6-4 TGTGCCAGCAGAGAGAGCCACTCTGGAAACACCATATATTTT CASRESHSGNTIYF
TRBD2 . TRBJ2-3 TRBV30 TGTGCCTGGGGGAGGGAGGGTGGAGATACGCAGTATTTT CAWGREGGDTQYF
. many TRBJ2-1 TRBV7-2 TGTGCCAGCAGCCCATACAATGAGCAGTTCTTC CASSPYNEQFF
. many TRBJ2-3 TRBV18 TGTGCCAGCTCCCCAAGATTATATAGCACAGATACGCAGTATTTT CASSPRLYSTDTQYF
TRBD2 few TRBJ2-1 TRBV7-3 TGTGCCAGCAGGCCCGGGACTAGCGGGAGCAATGAGCAGTTCTTC CASRPGTSGSNEQFF
TRBD2 . TRBJ2-3 TRBV12-3/TRBV12-4 TGTGCCAGCAGTTTAGGGGGACTAGCGGAGAAAAGCACAGATACGCAGTATTTT CASSLGGLAEKSTDTQYF
TRBD1 many TRBJ2-5 TRBV2 TGTGCCAGCAGTGCCGAGACAGGGGCTCACGAGACCCAGTACTTC CASSAETGAHETQYF
TRBD2 . TRBJ2-7 TRBV7-2 TGTGCCAGCAGCTATCGAGGCGGGAGGGAAGAGCAGTACTTC CASSYRGGREEQYF
. . TRBJ2-3 TRBV19 TGTGCCAGTAGACCGACGGATCCCACAGATACGCAGTATTTT CASRPTDPTDTQYF
TRBD2 few TRBJ2-7 TRBV4-1 TGCGCCAGCAGCCTTGGGACTAGCGGGACCTACGAGCAGTACTTC CASSLGTSGTYEQYF